Presented here are 32 T cell receptor beta chains from one specimen sequenced in a study of cytotoxic CD8 clonotypes in ibrutinib-treated CLL. Clones were read by immunoSEQ multiplex PCR, and TCRdb kept only the in-frame ones, dropping some. Of about 60,000 clones listed, approximately 52% are singletons. This specimen was PBMCs, taken after 24 months of ibrutinib treatment. These receptors were taken from a human donor with chronic lymphocytic leukemia.

Only a few counts were recorded for this clone. The CDR3 DNA reads TGTGCCAGCAGCCCTGGAGGACGGCCAAATTCACCCCTCCACTTT. It is translated as CASSPGGRPNSPLHF. This sequence joins TRBV6-1 and TRBJ1-6, with unresolved D. The CDR3 contains 15 residues. Germline V gene data show CDR1 as MNHNS and CDR2 as SASEGT. V dropped 6 bases and J dropped 7 bases, with 16 bases sitting between them.

V is TRBV7-8 and J is TRBJ1-1; D uncertain. CDR3 length: 12 amino acids. Germline CDR1 reads SGHVS; CDR2 reads FQNEAQ. V was clipped by 5 bases and J by 6 bases, with 10 bases between them. CDR3: CASSLLRAEAFF. Written as DNA, the CDR3 is TGTGCCAGCAGCCTATTGCGCGCTGAAGCTTTCTTT.

The chain uses TRBV7-9 and TRBJ2-1; a possible D gene is TRBD2 (5 bases). The V end lost 8 bases, the J end lost 6 bases, and 14 bases lay between the germline ends. In germline, CDR1 is SEHNR, CDR2 FQNEAQ (reference sequence). CDR3 length equals 13 residues. The CDR3 loop reads CASDPGGLNEQFF. In DNA form, the CDR3 reads TGTGCCAGCGATCCAGGCGGACTCAATGAGCAGTTCTTC.

This clone has only a few counts. V and J are TRBV6-9 and TRBJ2-7, with TRBD2 matching 13 bases. The V gene's germline CDR1 is MNHGY and CDR2 SVAAGI. V was pared by 6 bases and J by 4 bases, with 27 bases of the junction left unmatched. This CDR3 spans 22 amino acids. The chain's CDR3 is CASSYMTRGGTSGAEEWYEQYV. CDR3 coding DNA: TGTGCCAGCAGCTATATGACCCGGGGTGGGACTAGCGGGGCTGAGGAGTGGTACGAGCAGTACGTC.

The genes are TRBV18 and TRBJ2-1; a weak D match, TRBD2 (7 bases). The CDR3 length is 13 residues. Germline values: CDR1 KGHSH, CDR2 LQKENI. Deletions cut 3 bases from V and 10 bases from J, with 13 bases between. The CDR3 DNA is TGTGCCAGCTCACCGATAAGGGGGGGCGAGCAGTTCTTC. Protein: CASSPIRGGEQFF.

V gene TRBV29-1 combines with J gene TRBJ1-3, with D perhaps matching TRBD1 (6 bases). CDR1 SQVTM and CDR2 ANQGSEA come from the germline V gene. V was clipped by 6 bases and J by 0 bases, with 9 bases between them. This CDR3 is 13 amino acids long. Here the CDR3 DNA reads TGCAGCGTCGAACAGGGCTCTGGAAACACCATATATTTT. Translated: CSVEQGSGNTIYF.

The chain recombines TRBV6-6 with TRBJ1-3, with D possibly TRBD1 on 5 matching bases. Germline V gives CDR1 MNHNY, CDR2 SVGAGI (reference sequence). The length of the CDR3 is 14 residues. The V gene lost 5 bases and the J gene lost 6 bases, with 14 bases spanning the gap. The CDR3 nucleotides read TGTGCCAGCAGTCCGGGACTCCAAATAAACACCATATATTTT. Its translation is CASSPGLQINTIYF.

J is TRBJ2-2 and V is TRBV5-1; 7 bases fit TRBD2. Trimming at V came to 0 bases and at J to 3 bases, leaving 5 bases not matched to a gene. Germline CDR1 and CDR2: SGHRS and YFSETQ. This CDR3 contains 16 residues. The CDR3 nucleotides read TGCGCCAGCAGCTTGGCTGGGGACTACTACACCGGGGAGCTGTTTTTT. It yields the protein CASSLAGDYYTGELFF. Looking up the rest from reference TRBV5-1 and TRBJ2-2 gives the full variable domain: KAGVTQTPRYLIKTRGQQVTLSCSPISGHRSVSWYQQTPGQGLQFLFEYFSETQRNKGNFPGRFSGRQFSNSRSEMNVSTLELGDSALYLCASSLAGDYYTGELFFGEGSRLTVL.

With respect to this clone: This is likely a read error, given that the CDR3 carries no conserved phenylalanine or tryptophan at its end. It is unclear where the CDR3 begins or ends on the DNA, so no DNA is shown, and the CDR3 is as TCRdb lists it. The chain recombines TRBV6-1 with TRBJ2-3; no check of the table's D call, TRBD1, against the DNA was made. The CDR3 spans 10 amino acids, including both terminal residues. Germline loops: CDR1 MNHNS, CDR2 SASEGT. CDR3 protein: CATHQGAFNL.

This clone came up a few times. This chain connects TRBV29-1 to TRBJ2-1; D may match TRBD1 or TRBD2 (6 bases each). Germline assignment: CDR1 SQVTM and CDR2 ANQGSEA. The V end lost 6 bases, the J end lost 4 bases, and 19 bases lay between the germline ends. The CDR3 spans 15 residues. The CDR3 DNA is TGCAGCGTGGAGGGGACGGGGGCCACGTACAATGAGCAGTTCTTC. This codes for CSVEGTGATYNEQFF.

The chain carries TRBV7-2 and TRBJ2-2, with unresolved D. The CDR3 has 15 amino acids. Germline V gives CDR1 SGHTA, CDR2 FQGNSA. V was pared by 0 bases and J by 4 bases, with 9 bases between. This CDR3 reads CASSLALSSTGELFF. As DNA, the CDR3 is TGTGCCAGCAGCTTAGCTCTAAGCAGCACCGGGGAGCTGTTTTTT.

The rearrangement joins TRBV21-1 to TRBJ1-5; the table's D call, TRBD1, has no DNA check behind it. TRBV21-1 is termed a pseudogene. The CDR3 is made up of 14 amino acids. CDR3 bases: TGTGCCAGCAGCTCGAGACAGGGAGATCAGCCCCAGCATTTT. Amino acids: CASSSRQGDQPQHF.

This clone was found a few times. The chain carries TRBV29-1 and TRBJ2-1, with D unclear. Looked up from germline, CDR1 is SQVTM and CDR2 is ANQGSEA. The CDR3 totals 10 residues. V lost 8 bases and J 11 bases, leaving 13 bases between the germline ends. This CDR3 is CSTFLGQQFF. CDR3 bases: TGCAGCACCTTCCTAGGCCAGCAGTTCTTC.

The V call is TRBV5-1, the J call TRBJ2-1; 13 bases are a match to TRBD2. The V gene end was trimmed by 0 bases and the J gene end by 6 bases; junction bases not matched to a gene: 3. The CDR3 contains 16 residues. Germline V gene data show CDR1 as SGHRS and CDR2 as YFSETQ. The CDR3 nucleotides are TGCGCCAGCAGCTTGGGCGGGACTAGCGGGACCAATGAGCAGTTCTTC. Amino acid sequence: CASSLGGTSGTNEQFF.

V and J are TRBV6-6 and TRBJ1-1; D unresolved. This CDR3 has 14 amino acids. V lost 6 bases and J 6 bases, leaving 17 bases between the germline ends. Looked up from germline, CDR1 is MNHNY and CDR2 is SVGAGI (reference sequence). CDR3 nucleotide sequence: TGTGCCAGCAGGGGAAACTGGGCGGGATCTGAAGCTTTCTTT. It yields the protein CASRGNWAGSEAFF.

This clone showed up many times. This sequence joins TRBV13 and TRBJ2-3; D assignment may be TRBD1 or TRBD2 (5 bases each). CDR3 length: 14 residues. Trimming shortened V by 9 bases and J by 8 bases, and 21 bases separated the two germline ends. The V gene's germline CDR1 is PRHDT and CDR2 FYEKMQ (reference sequence). The CDR3 bases are TGTGCCAGTGCCATCAGGGACCGTGGGGGTACGCAGTATTTT. As protein: CASAIRDRGGTQYF. Complete variable domain (other parts from reference TRBV13 and TRBJ2-3): AAGVIQSPRHLIKEKRETATLKCYPIPRHDTVYWYQQGPGQDPQFLISFYEKMQSDKGSIPDRFSAQQFSDYHSELNMSSLELGDSALYFCASAIRDRGGTQYFGPGTRLTVL.

This rearrangement joins TRBV7-9 to TRBJ2-3; 7 bases fit TRBD1. Trimming at V came to 6 bases and at J to 4 bases, leaving 13 bases not matched to a gene. Germline V lookup: CDR1 SEHNR, CDR2 FQNEAQ (reference sequence). The CDR3 totals 16 residues. In nucleotides, the CDR3 is TGTGCCAGCAGGCACAGGGGTACAGTGGGCCCAGATACGCAGTATTTT. It is translated as CASRHRGTVGPDTQYF.

This clone showed up just a few times. This chain links TRBV6-5 with TRBJ1-2; 7 positions match TRBD1. Looked up from germline, CDR1 is MNHEY and CDR2 is SVGAGI. The CDR3 consists of 12 residues. J gave up 4 bases and V 5 bases, and 1 base lay outside the gene matches. In DNA, the CDR3 is TGTGCCAGCAGTCGGGACAGCTATGGCTACACCTTC. It codes for CASSRDSYGYTF.

This clone has a handful of counts. V and J are TRBV21-1 and TRBJ2-1; the DNA was not used to check the table's D call, TRBD2. TRBV21-1 is recorded as a pseudogene. The CDR3 has 17 residues. DNA for the CDR3: TGTGCCAGCAGCAAAGTCAAAAGCCTAACTTCCTACAATGAGCAGTTCTTC. It specifies CASSKVKSLTSYNEQFF.

The J gene is TRBJ2-2, the V gene TRBV6-1, with 7 bases aligning to TRBD1. The V gene end was trimmed by 0 bases and the J gene end by 7 bases; junction bases not matched to a gene: 5. The germline gives CDR1 MNHNS, CDR2 SASEGT. This CDR3 has 15 amino acids. CDR3 bases: TGTGCCAGCAGTGAAGCAGGGACAGTCTACGGGGAGCTGTTTTTT. Protein sequence: CASSEAGTVYGELFF.

The V call is TRBV9, the J call TRBJ2-3, with D possibly being TRBD1 or TRBD2 (5 bases each). In germline, CDR1 is SGDLS, CDR2 YYNGEE. This CDR3 region has 15 residues. V lost 0 bases and J lost 6, with 14 bases in between. This CDR3 reads CASSVEGLAADTQYF. In nucleotides, the CDR3 is TGTGCCAGCAGCGTAGAGGGGCTAGCCGCGGATACGCAGTATTTT. Supplemented by reference TRBV9 and TRBJ2-3, the full variable domain reads DSGVTQTPKHLITATGQRVTLRCSPRSGDLSVYWYQQSLDQGLQFLIQYYNGEERAKGNILERFSAQQFPDLHSELNLSSLELGDSALYFCASSVEGLAADTQYFGPGTRLTVL.

This clone has a count of ten or more. The chain employs TRBV5-1 and TRBJ2-7; 9 bases line up with TRBD1. The junction had 4 bases not matched to a gene; V was cut back by 4 bases and J by 5 bases. Germline V gene sequence: CDR1 SGHRS, CDR2 YFSETQ. The CDR3 is 13 amino acids. CDR3 coding DNA: TGCGCCAGCAGCGAACGGACAGGGGACGAGCAGTACTTC. Residues: CASSERTGDEQYF. Drawing the rest from reference TRBV5-1 and TRBJ2-7, the complete variable domain is KAGVTQTPRYLIKTRGQQVTLSCSPISGHRSVSWYQQTPGQGLQFLFEYFSETQRNKGNFPGRFSGRQFSNSRSEMNVSTLELGDSALYLCASSERTGDEQYFGPGTRLTVT.

This chain connects TRBV5-1 to TRBJ1-5, with 10 bases that match TRBD1. The V gene end was trimmed by 0 bases and the J gene end by 6 bases; junction bases not matched to a gene: 6. There are 16 residues in the CDR3. The germline V gene encodes CDR1 SGHRS and CDR2 YFSETQ. CDR3 in amino acids: CASSLGTGGRVQPQHF. CDR3 coding DNA: TGCGCCAGCAGCTTGGGGACAGGGGGAAGGGTTCAGCCCCAGCATTTT.

The genes are TRBV10-3 and TRBJ2-7; 12 bases align to TRBD2. This CDR3 is 13 amino acids long. Germline CDR1 reads ENHRY; CDR2 reads SYGVKD. The J segment lost 12 bases and the V segment lost 8 bases, leaving 11 bases of the junction unmatched. In DNA form, the CDR3 reads TGTGCCATCGAGGCTAGCGGGAGGGGTGTGCTGTACTTC. Protein product: CAIEASGRGVLYF.

This clone was counted at least ten times. The chain combines TRBV10-3 with TRBJ2-1, with 11 bases identical to TRBD2. The CDR3 spans 16 residues. J lost 4 bases, V lost 6 bases, and 8 bases had no gene match. Per the germline V gene, CDR1 is ENHRY and CDR2 is SYGVKD. The CDR3 reads CAISPTSGRLYNEQFF. For the CDR3, the DNA is TGTGCCATCAGCCCAACTAGCGGGAGATTGTACAATGAGCAGTTCTTC.

The chain is built from TRBV5-1 and TRBJ1-2; D is unresolved. CDR3 length: 13 residues. Germline-derived CDR1 and CDR2 are SGHRS and YFSETQ. Trimming shortened V by 4 bases and J by 4 bases, and 11 bases separated the two germline ends. The CDR3 protein is CASSLRRVYGYTF. The CDR3 nucleotides are TGCGCCAGCAGCCTGCGTAGAGTCTATGGCTACACCTTC.

This clone was recorded many times. The chain employs TRBV6-1 and TRBJ1-2; D not certain. CDR3 length: 15 residues. The V and J ends lost 2 bases and 3 bases respectively, with 13 bases between them. The germline CDR1 and CDR2 sequences are MNHNS and SASEGT. The CDR3 is CASSETGWGHYGYTF. The DNA of the CDR3 is TGTGCCAGCAGTGAAACTGGGTGGGGTCACTATGGCTACACCTTC.

The chain combines TRBV19 with TRBJ1-5; a possible D gene is TRBD1 (6 bases). The CDR3 is made up of 15 amino acids. Germline values: CDR1 LNHDA, CDR2 SQIVND (reference sequence). Trimming removed 3 bases at V and 6 bases at J, with 15 bases between. In DNA form, the CDR3 reads TGTGCCAGTAGTATGAGTCAGGGGTCTTCTCAGCCCCAGCATTTT. Protein sequence: CASSMSQGSSQPQHF.

The chain uses TRBV6-5 and TRBJ1-1, with TRBD1 identical over 7 bases. The CDR3 extends over 16 amino acids. Trimming cost V 0 bases and J 3 bases; bases outside gene matches: 7. Germline assignment: CDR1 MNHEY and CDR2 SVGAGI. The DNA of the CDR3 is TGTGCCAGCAGTTACTCCTCGACAGGGTGGTACACTGAAGCTTTCTTT. Its translation: CASSYSSTGWYTEAFF.

The chain combines TRBV7-2 with TRBJ1-1; tentative D call: TRBD1 (5 bases). The V end was cut by 4 bases, the J end by 5 bases, with 14 bases between. The CDR3 totals 14 residues. The germline V gene encodes CDR1 SGHTA and CDR2 FQGNSA. CDR3 amino acids: CASSSPRGETEAFF. The DNA of the CDR3 is TGTGCCAGCAGCTCCCCTCGGGGGGAAACTGAAGCTTTCTTT.

V and J are TRBV4-2 and TRBJ1-2, with a tentative D call TRBD1 (6 bases). Per germline, CDR1 LGHNA and CDR2 YNFKEQ. V was cut by 0 bases and J by 7 bases, with 15 bases left in between. This CDR3 spans 15 amino acids. The CDR3 nucleotides are TGTGCCAGCAGCCAAGATCAGAGGGGAGGGGGTGGCTACACCTTC. Protein product: CASSQDQRGGGGYTF.

This rearrangement joins TRBV5-6 to TRBJ2-2; unclear D gene. Germline assignment: CDR1 SGHDT and CDR2 YYEEEE. The CDR3 spans 16 residues. Trimming removed 3 bases at V and 4 bases at J, with 16 bases between. This CDR3 is CASSSSLHRATGELFF. For the CDR3, the DNA is TGTGCCAGCAGCTCTTCCTTACACAGAGCCACCGGGGAGCTGTTTTTT.